This TCR beta chain emerged from a study of identifying expanded T cells in peripheral blood. Study-level findings and limits: Over approximately two and four weeks, about 15 and 18 clones changed, versus approximately 1.2 between replicates.

During the collection period, no donor immune events like infections were recorded. Assay: immunoSEQ multiplex PCR; the TCRdb copy retains only in-frame clones and omits some. The repertoire holds 95,000 to 100,000 clones, with roughly nine tenths as singletons. This clone has a single count. Its cognate antigen is unknown. This TCR was recovered from a person aged 18-70 years in good health. The sequenced sample was blood.

CDR3 region: CASSVGPGAPYEQYF. CDR3 nucleotides: TGTGCCAGCAGCGTAGGGCCCGGGGCCCCCTACGAGCAGTACTTC. The chain carries TRBV9 and TRBJ2-7, with D perhaps matching TRBD1 or TRBD2 (5 bases each). This CDR3 has 15 amino acids. The germline V gene has CDR1 SGDLS and CDR2 YYNGEE. V gave up 0 bases and J gave up 2 bases, with 12 bases separating them.